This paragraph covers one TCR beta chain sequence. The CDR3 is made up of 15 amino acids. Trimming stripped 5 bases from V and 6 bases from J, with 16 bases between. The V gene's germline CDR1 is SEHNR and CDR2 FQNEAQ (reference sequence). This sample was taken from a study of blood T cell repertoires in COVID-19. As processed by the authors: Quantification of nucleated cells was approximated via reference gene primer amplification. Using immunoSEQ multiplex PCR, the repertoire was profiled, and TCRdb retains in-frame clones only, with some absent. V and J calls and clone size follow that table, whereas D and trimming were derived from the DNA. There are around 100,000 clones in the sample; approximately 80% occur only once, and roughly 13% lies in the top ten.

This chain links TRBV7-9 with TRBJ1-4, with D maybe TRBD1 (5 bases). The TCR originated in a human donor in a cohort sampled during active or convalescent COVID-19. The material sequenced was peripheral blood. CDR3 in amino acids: CASSPAGGSHEKLFF. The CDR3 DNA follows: TGTGCCAGCAGCCCTGCGGGGGGGAGTCATGAAAAACTGTTTTTT.